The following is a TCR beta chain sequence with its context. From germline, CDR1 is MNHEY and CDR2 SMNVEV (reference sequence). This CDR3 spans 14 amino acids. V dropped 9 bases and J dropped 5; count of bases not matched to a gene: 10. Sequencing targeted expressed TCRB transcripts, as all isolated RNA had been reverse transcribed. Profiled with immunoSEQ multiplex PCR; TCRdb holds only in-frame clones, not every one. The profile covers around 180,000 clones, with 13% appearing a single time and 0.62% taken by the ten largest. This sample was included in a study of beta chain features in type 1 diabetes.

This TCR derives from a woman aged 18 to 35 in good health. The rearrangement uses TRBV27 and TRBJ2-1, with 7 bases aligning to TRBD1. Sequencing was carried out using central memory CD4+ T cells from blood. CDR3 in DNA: TGTGCCAGGGGCCCACGGACAGGTAACAATGAGCAGTTCTTC. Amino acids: CARGPRTGNNEQFF.